The sequence of this TCR beta chain was determined in a study of shared clonotypes between healthy human individuals. Donors comprised only Caucasian adults living in Nashville, Tennessee. In germline, CDR1 is LNHDA, CDR2 SQIVND (reference sequence). This CDR3 is built from 14 residues. V lost 6 bases to trimming and J lost 1 base, with 13 bases between them. Sorted-subset replicate PCR reactions were performed with about 190 ng DNA, corresponding to tens of thousands of T cell genomes. Here immunoSEQ multiplex PCR was the method, and the copy in TCRdb shows in-frame clones only, minus some. The table lists around 2.1 million clones, 95% of them singletons, with roughly 0.13% in the top ten.

This clonotype was obtained from a man younger than 30 in good health. The chain carries TRBV19 and TRBJ2-7; D is perhaps TRBD2 (6 bases). Sequenced input: naive CD4+ T cells sorted from blood. Subset specified: CD45RA+ positively selected. DNA for the CDR3: TGTGCCAGTAGGGCGGGGTGGGCGTCCTACGAGCAGTACTTC. It is translated as CASRAGWASYEQYF.